A single sample gave rise to the 24 T cell receptor beta chains below, sequenced in a study of blood T cell repertoires in COVID-19. Assay: immunoSEQ multiplex PCR; the TCRdb copy retains only in-frame clones and omits some. Of more than 95,000 clones listed, 86% are singletons. The sequencing sample was made of peripheral blood. Receptors were obtained from a man in his 70s who had recovered from COVID-19.

The chain links TRBV28 to TRBJ1-1, with a tentative D call TRBD1 (5 bases). This CDR3 comprises 11 residues. The germline V and J ends were trimmed by 10 bases and 5 bases, with 11 bases remaining between them. CDR1 and CDR2 (germline): MDHEN, SYDVKM. The CDR3 spells CATGLGTEAFF. The CDR3 bases are TGTGCCACGGGACTGGGGACTGAAGCTTTCTTT. Looking up the rest from reference TRBV28 and TRBJ1-1 gives the full variable domain: DVKVTQSSRYLVKRTGEKVFLECVQDMDHENMFWYRQDPGLGLRLIYFSYDVKMKEKGDIPEGYSVSREKKERFSLILESASTNQTSMYLCATGLGTEAFFGQGTRLTVV.

The chain couples TRBV19 to TRBJ1-4; a weak D match, TRBD1 (5 bases). There are 15 residues in the CDR3. Germline CDR1 is LNHDA and CDR2 is SQIVND (reference sequence). Trimming left V 4 bases short and J 2 bases short, with 11 bases between. CDR3 region: CASSTPGVTNEKLFF. CDR3 in DNA: TGTGCCAGTAGTACACCGGGGGTGACTAATGAAAAACTGTTTTTT.

This clone is a singleton in its sample. The V call is TRBV6-5, the J call TRBJ2-7; D remains ambiguous. This CDR3 spans 11 amino acids. Deletions cut 5 bases from V and 3 bases from J, with 5 bases between. Germline V gene data show CDR1 as MNHEY and CDR2 as SVGAGI. CDR3 region: CASSLYYEQYF. CDR3 nucleotide sequence: TGTGCCAGCAGTCTTTACTACGAGCAGTACTTC.

J is TRBJ1-2 and V is TRBV5-5, with 9 bases matching TRBD1. Looked up from germline, CDR1 is SGHKS and CDR2 is YYEKEE (reference sequence). The junction had 9 bases not matched to a gene; V was cut back by 0 bases and J by 6 bases. The CDR3 runs 16 residues. This CDR3 is CASSLAPGTGHDGYTF. CDR3 nucleotide sequence: TGTGCCAGCAGCTTGGCACCGGGGACAGGGCATGATGGCTACACCTTC.

The chain uses TRBV4-1 and TRBJ1-2; possibly TRBD1 for D (6 bases). CDR1 MGHRA and CDR2 YSYEKL come from the germline V gene. CDR3 length equals 17 residues. Trimming left V 1 base short and J 0 bases short, with 15 bases between. The CDR3 DNA is TGCGCCAGCAGCCAAGGACGACAGGCCGGAGCTAACTATGGCTACACCTTC. This gives the protein CASSQGRQAGANYGYTF.

The chain uses TRBV6-5 and TRBJ1-1; 8 positions agree with TRBD1. The ends lost 11 bases at V and 2 bases at J; junction bases unmatched: 4. This CDR3 is 12 amino acids long. Germline V gene data show CDR1 as MNHEY and CDR2 as SVGAGI. CDR3: CASRGLNTEAFF. The CDR3 coding sequence is TGTGCCTCCAGGGGGCTTAACACTGAAGCTTTCTTT.

This rearrangement joins TRBV6-6 to TRBJ1-2; 11 positions match TRBD1. Germline lookup yields CDR1 MNHNY and CDR2 SVGAGI (reference sequence). The V gene end was trimmed by 2 bases and the J gene end by 4 bases; junction bases not matched to a gene: 6. This CDR3 is built from 16 residues. CDR3 loop: CASSYTGQGAFYGYTF. CDR3 DNA sequence: TGTGCCAGCAGTTACACTGGACAGGGGGCATTCTATGGCTACACCTTC.

This clone turned up a few times. The genes are TRBV7-2 and TRBJ1-1; TRBD1 matches at 9 bases. From germline, CDR1 is SGHTA and CDR2 FQGNSA. CDR3 length equals 13 residues. Trimming took 6 bases from V and 6 from J; bases not matched to a gene: 5. DNA of the CDR3: TGTGCCAGCAGTCAACAGGGGGCCGCTGAAGCTTTCTTT. Its translation is CASSQQGAAEAFF.

This chain joins TRBV11-2 and TRBJ2-1; 7 bases map to TRBD1. The CDR3 has 15 amino acids. V was pared by 3 bases and J by 2 bases, with 4 bases of the junction left unmatched. Germline lookup yields CDR1 SGHAT and CDR2 FQNNGV. CDR3 in amino acids: CASSLGDSTYNEQFF. The CDR3 DNA reads as TGTGCCAGCAGCTTGGGGGACAGCACCTACAATGAGCAGTTCTTC. The whole variable domain, filled in from reference TRBV11-2 and TRBJ2-1, reads EAGVAQSPRYKIIEKRQSVAFWCNPISGHATLYWYQQILGQGPKLLIQFQNNGVVDDSQLPKDRFSAERLKGVDSTLKIQPAKLEDSAVYLCASSLGDSTYNEQFFGPGTRLTVL.

The V and J genes are TRBV6-2 or TRBV6-3 and TRBJ1-4; TRBD1 aligns across 12 bases. This CDR3 region has 18 residues. Trimming at V came to 3 bases and at J to 6 bases, leaving 11 bases not matched to a gene. Germline V gene lookup returns CDR1 MNHEY and CDR2 SVGEGT. CDR3 coding DNA: TGTGCCAGCAGTTATCGCCGGGACAGGGGGCGTGTGGATGAAAAACTGTTTTTT. Residues: CASSYRRDRGRVDEKLFF.

V usage is TRBV5-1 and J usage is TRBJ2-1, with 8 bases fitting TRBD1. Germline lookup yields CDR1 SGHRS and CDR2 YFSETQ. V gave up 0 bases and J gave up 5 bases; unmatched junction bases: 4. The CDR3 loop spans 15 amino acids. The CDR3 region has the DNA TGCGCCAGCAGCTTGGGTTCGACAGGGGACAATGAGCAGTTCTTC. This encodes CASSLGSTGDNEQFF. Using reference TRBV5-1 and TRBJ2-1 for the parts outside the CDR3, the full variable domain is KAGVTQTPRYLIKTRGQQVTLSCSPISGHRSVSWYQQTPGQGLQFLFEYFSETQRNKGNFPGRFSGRQFSNSRSEMNVSTLELGDSALYLCASSLGSTGDNEQFFGPGTRLTVL.

V usage is TRBV11-2 and J usage is TRBJ2-1; 8 nucleotides agree with TRBD2. This CDR3 spans 14 amino acids. CDR1 and CDR2 from the germline V gene are SGHAT and FQNNGV. V lost 4 bases and J lost 10; bases outside the gene matches: 9. CDR3 sequence reads: CASSSLGLAGEQFF. The CDR3 DNA reads TGTGCCAGCAGCTCCCTTGGACTAGCCGGCGAGCAGTTCTTC.

This clone was recorded only once. The chain is built from TRBV6-2 or TRBV6-3 and TRBJ1-5; D perhaps matches TRBD1 (6 bases). Germline loops: CDR1 MNHEY, CDR2 SVGEGT. The CDR3 is 16 residues long. The V and J ends lost 6 bases and 3 bases respectively, with 18 bases between them. The CDR3 nucleotides read TGTGCCAGCAGCCACAGGGCATCGGCGAACAATCAGCCCCAGCATTTT. It yields the protein CASSHRASANNQPQHF.

This clone was seen once. This chain links TRBV5-1 with TRBJ2-1; 7 nucleotides line up with TRBD2. The V segment lost 4 bases and the J segment 5 bases; nucleotides outside the gene matches: 9. The CDR3 is 15 residues long. Per the germline V gene, CDR1 is SGHRS and CDR2 is YFSETQ. The CDR3 reads CASSTAWTSNNEQFF. The CDR3 bases are TGCGCCAGCAGCACTGCTTGGACTAGTAACAATGAGCAGTTCTTC.

This sequence joins TRBV18 and TRBJ2-3; 8 positions agree with TRBD1. CDR1 is KGHSH, CDR2 LQKENI, per germline. The ends lost 0 bases at V and 1 base at J; junction bases unmatched: 3. CDR3 length: 16 amino acids. For the CDR3, the DNA is TGTGCCAGCTCACCACCTGGGACAGGACGCACAGATACGCAGTATTTT. It translates to CASSPPGTGRTDTQYF.

The chain couples TRBV19 to TRBJ1-2, with 8 bases fitting TRBD1. V gave up 3 bases and J gave up 4 bases; unmatched junction bases: 7. This CDR3 is built from 15 residues. CDR1 and CDR2 from the germline V gene are LNHDA and SQIVND (reference sequence). CDR3 loop: CASSITGTGSYGYTF. The CDR3 nucleotides are TGTGCCAGTAGTATCACCGGGACAGGAAGCTATGGCTACACCTTC.

The V and J genes are TRBV28 and TRBJ2-3, with 7 bases that match TRBD1. V lost 6 bases to trimming and J lost 2 bases; unmatched junction nucleotides: 2. The CDR3 contains 13 residues. CDR1 is MDHEN, CDR2 SYDVKM, per germline. The chain's CDR3 is CASRGQPTDTQYF. The CDR3 DNA sequence: TGTGCCAGCAGGGGACAGCCCACAGATACGCAGTATTTT. Supplemented by reference TRBV28 and TRBJ2-3, the full variable domain reads DVKVTQSSRYLVKRTGEKVFLECVQDMDHENMFWYRQDPGLGLRLIYFSYDVKMKEKGDIPEGYSVSREKKERFSLILESASTNQTSMYLCASRGQPTDTQYFGPGTRLTVL.

This chain connects TRBV28 to TRBJ1-4; D remains unclear. Germline CDR1 is MDHEN and CDR2 is SYDVKM. Trimming shortened V by 0 bases and J by 4 bases, and 12 bases separated the two germline ends. The length of the CDR3 is 16 residues. CDR3 in DNA: TGTGCCAGCAGTTTATGGCGCGCACAGATTAATGAAAAACTGTTTTTT. As protein: CASSLWRAQINEKLFF. Filled out from reference TRBV28 and TRBJ1-4, the complete variable domain reads DVKVTQSSRYLVKRTGEKVFLECVQDMDHENMFWYRQDPGLGLRLIYFSYDVKMKEKGDIPEGYSVSREKKERFSLILESASTNQTSMYLCASSLWRAQINEKLFFGSGTQLSVL.

V and J are TRBV9 and TRBJ2-3; TRBD1 is a possible D gene (5 bases). The V end lost 2 bases, the J end lost 6 bases, and 13 bases lay between the germline ends. CDR1 and CDR2 (germline): SGDLS, YYNGEE. There are 14 residues in the CDR3. The CDR3 nucleotides are TGTGCCAGCAGCGTCCAACCAGGGTTCGATACGCAGTATTTT. Amino acid sequence: CASSVQPGFDTQYF.

This clone occurred a few times. V is TRBV12-3 or TRBV12-4 and J is TRBJ1-3; D is perhaps TRBD1 (6 bases). The CDR3 is 13 residues long. Trimming left V 7 bases short and J 1 base short, with 8 bases between. The CDR3, as DNA: TGTGCCAGCATCAGGGGTTCTGGAAACACCATATATTTT. Amino acids: CASIRGSGNTIYF.

The V and J genes are TRBV2 and TRBJ2-7, with D tentatively TRBD1 (5 bases). Looked up from germline, CDR1 is SNHLY and CDR2 is FYNNEI. The CDR3 is 16 amino acids. The V end was cut by 1 base, the J end by 3 bases, with 16 bases between. CDR3 residues: CASSEVQGYYYYEQYF. CDR3 in DNA: TGTGCCAGCAGTGAAGTTCAGGGCTACTACTACTACGAGCAGTACTTC.

The chain uses TRBV19 and TRBJ2-7, with a weak D call TRBD2 (6 bases). V lost 6 bases, J lost 2 bases, and 11 bases lay in between. From germline, CDR1 is LNHDA and CDR2 SQIVND (reference sequence). CDR3 length: 13 amino acids. The CDR3 nucleotides are TGTGCCAGTAGCCGGGACTCGGCCTACGAGCAGTACTTC. Amino acid sequence: CASSRDSAYEQYF.

J is TRBJ2-1 and V is TRBV5-8, with 9 bases that match TRBD1. The CDR3 runs to 16 residues. V lost 4 bases to trimming and J lost 2 bases; unmatched junction nucleotides: 7. Germline V CDR1 and CDR2: SGHTS, YDEGEE. For the CDR3, the DNA is TGTGCCAGCAGCAAGGACAGGGGTAGGGCCTACAATGAGCAGTTCTTC. Translating gives CASSKDRGRAYNEQFF.

The rearrangement links TRBV29-1 to TRBJ1-3; the D is unclear. From germline, CDR1 is SQVTM and CDR2 ANQGSEA. CDR3 length: 13 residues. Deletions cut 6 bases from V and 1 base from J, with 10 bases between. The CDR3 reads CSVPTASGNTIYF. The CDR3 DNA reads as TGCAGCGTACCTACAGCATCTGGAAACACCATATATTTT.